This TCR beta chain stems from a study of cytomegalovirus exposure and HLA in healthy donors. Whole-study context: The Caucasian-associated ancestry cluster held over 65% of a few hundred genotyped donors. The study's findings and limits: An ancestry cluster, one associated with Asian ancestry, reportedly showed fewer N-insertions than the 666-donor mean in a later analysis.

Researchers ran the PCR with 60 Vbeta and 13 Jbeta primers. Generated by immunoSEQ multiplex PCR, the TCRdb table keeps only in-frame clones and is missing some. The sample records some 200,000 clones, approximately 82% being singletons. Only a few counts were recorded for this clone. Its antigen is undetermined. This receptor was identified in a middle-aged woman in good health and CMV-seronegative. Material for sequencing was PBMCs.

The CDR3 sequence is CASSLSDRGTEAFF. CDR3 in DNA: TGTGCCAGCAGCTTATCGGACAGGGGGACTGAAGCTTTCTTT. V and J are TRBV11-1 and TRBJ1-1; 10 bases agree with TRBD1. The germline V gene encodes CDR1 SGHAT and CDR2 FQDESV (reference sequence). V lost 2 bases to trimming and J lost 5 bases; unmatched junction nucleotides: 2. The CDR3 sequence is 14 residues long.